A single sample is the source of the 6 T cell receptor beta chains below, sequenced in a study of vaccination effects on CD4 cells after COVID-19 (dated 2022 in TCRdb). These TCRs are of unknown antigen specificity. After less than eleven days of culture, CD4+ T cells were isolated with the EasySep CD4+ T cell isolation kit. Library preparation employed the immunoSEQ multiplex PCR assay. TCRdb took over this immuneACCESS table, retaining in-frame rearrangements with V and J assigned. Such tables are incomplete; in checked studies, under half of the missing clones stem from an unresolved V gene, and the remainder is unexplained. For this sample the table gives roughly 64,000 clones, of which under 80% were detected only once. The ten largest clones capture less than 25% of the sample. The sequenced sample was CD4+ T cells from PBMCs cultured without peptide, obtained before COVID-19 vaccination. Source of these receptors: a human donor who had a prior SARS-CoV-2 infection.

The CDR3 here is CASSLAQSGHTIYF. CDR3 bases: TGTGCCAGCAGCTTGGCCCAGTCGGGACACACCATATATTTT. The chain combines TRBV5-8 with TRBJ1-3, with D possibly TRBD1 on 5 matching bases. The CDR3 has 14 residues. CDR1 and CDR2 from the germline V gene are SGHTS and YDEGEE. The V gene lost 0 bases and the J gene lost 8 bases, with 12 bases spanning the gap.

The V call is TRBV28, the J call TRBJ1-1, with TRBD1 identical over 12 bases. The V gene end was trimmed by 5 bases and the J gene end by 5 bases; junction bases not matched to a gene: 3. The germline gives CDR1 MDHEN, CDR2 SYDVKM. CDR3 length: 14 residues. DNA of the CDR3: TGTGCCAGCAGTACGGGACAGGGGGCGACTGAAGCTTTCTTT. As protein: CASSTGQGATEAFF.

The rearrangement uses TRBV4-2 and TRBJ2-5; 11 bases align to TRBD2. Germline V gene data show CDR1 as LGHNA and CDR2 as YNFKEQ. J gave up 2 bases and V 4 bases, and 6 bases lay outside the gene matches. The CDR3 loop spans 16 amino acids. The CDR3 DNA follows: TGTGCCAGCAGCCCAAAGGGACTAGCGGAACAAGAGACCCAGTACTTC. Residues: CASSPKGLAEQETQYF.

This chain links TRBV5-4 with TRBJ2-2, with 7 bases matching TRBD2. The V gene end was trimmed by 5 bases and the J gene end by 2 bases; junction bases not matched to a gene: 12. CDR3 length: 17 residues. Germline V CDR1 and CDR2: SGHNT, YYREEE (reference sequence). The CDR3: CASRFAVGDYNTGELFF. The CDR3 DNA reads TGTGCCAGCAGATTCGCTGTTGGGGACTACAACACCGGGGAGCTGTTTTTT.

V is TRBV5-8 and J is TRBJ2-7; the D gene could be TRBD1 or TRBD2 (6 bases each). The CDR3 spans 15 residues. Germline V CDR1 and CDR2: SGHTS, YDEGEE. V gave up 3 bases and J gave up 5 bases, with 18 bases separating them. CDR3 residues: CASSSLVLGGHEQYF. The DNA of the CDR3 is TGTGCCAGCAGCTCGCTCGTCTTAGGGGGGCACGAGCAGTACTTC.

This clone was observed a few times. J is TRBJ2-7 and V is TRBV21-1; TRBD1 is taken as the D call from the table, unchecked against the DNA. TRBV21-1 is shown as a pseudogene. This CDR3 spans 14 amino acids. This CDR3 reads CASSRTDRNYEQYF. The CDR3 DNA reads as TGTGCCAGCAGCAGAACAGACCGAAACTACGAGCAGTACTTC.